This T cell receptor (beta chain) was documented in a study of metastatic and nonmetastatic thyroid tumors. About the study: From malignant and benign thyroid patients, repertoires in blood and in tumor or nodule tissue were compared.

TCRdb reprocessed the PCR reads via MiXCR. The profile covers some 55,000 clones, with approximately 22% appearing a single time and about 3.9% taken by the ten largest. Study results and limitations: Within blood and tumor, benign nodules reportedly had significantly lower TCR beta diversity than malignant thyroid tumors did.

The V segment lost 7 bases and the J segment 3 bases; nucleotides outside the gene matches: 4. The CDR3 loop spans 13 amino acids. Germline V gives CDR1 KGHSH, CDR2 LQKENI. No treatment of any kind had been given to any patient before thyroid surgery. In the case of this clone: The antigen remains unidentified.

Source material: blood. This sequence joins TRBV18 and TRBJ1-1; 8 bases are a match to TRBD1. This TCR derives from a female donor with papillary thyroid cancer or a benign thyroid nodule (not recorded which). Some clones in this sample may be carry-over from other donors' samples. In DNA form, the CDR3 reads TGTGCCAGCTGTGCGGACAGGGACACTGAAGCTTTCTTT. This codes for CASCADRDTEAFF.